One and the same sample provided the 8 T cell receptor beta chains below, sequenced in a study of cytomegalovirus exposure and HLA in healthy donors. Use of 60 Vbeta and 13 Jbeta primers characterized the PCR. Profiled with immunoSEQ multiplex PCR; TCRdb holds only in-frame clones, not every one. The sample contains hundreds of thousands of clones, more than 60% of which appear only once. Specimen: PBMCs. Receptors originate from a woman aged 55-70 years in good health and CMV-seropositive.

This chain connects TRBV5-1 to TRBJ2-1, with 7 bases that match TRBD2. The CDR3 has 15 residues. From germline, CDR1 is SGHRS and CDR2 YFSETQ. The V and J ends lost 0 bases and 8 bases, in that order; junction bases with no gene match: 8. CDR3: CASSLGLAEYDEQFF. Written as DNA, the CDR3 is TGCGCCAGCAGCTTGGGACTAGCCGAATACGATGAGCAGTTCTTC.

The chain carries TRBV4-3 and TRBJ2-1; 9 positions agree with TRBD2. The V and J ends lost 0 bases and 6 bases, in that order; junction bases with no gene match: 6. CDR3 length: 16 amino acids. Per germline, CDR1 LGHNA and CDR2 YSLEER. The CDR3: CASSQDPRGGANEQFF. For the CDR3, the DNA is TGCGCCAGCAGCCAAGATCCCCGCGGGGGGGCCAATGAGCAGTTCTTC.

The chain has TRBV2 and TRBJ2-3; D gene uncertain. Germline V gene data show CDR1 as SNHLY and CDR2 as FYNNEI. The CDR3 contains 14 residues. V dropped 4 bases and J dropped 2 bases, with 10 bases sitting between them. The chain's CDR3 is CASSVLIITDTQYF. The CDR3 DNA reads as TGTGCCAGCAGTGTATTAATTATCACAGATACGCAGTATTTT.

The rearrangement joins TRBV28 to TRBJ1-4; D remains unclear. Trimming pared 1 base from V and 4 bases from J, leaving 10 bases between. CDR3 size: 15 residues. Germline values: CDR1 MDHEN, CDR2 SYDVKM. In nucleotides, the CDR3 is TGTGCCAGCAGTTTATTACGGGGTTTTAATGAAAAACTGTTTTTT. Its translation is CASSLLRGFNEKLFF. Full variable domain (remainder filled in from reference TRBV28 and TRBJ1-4): DVKVTQSSRYLVKRTGEKVFLECVQDMDHENMFWYRQDPGLGLRLIYFSYDVKMKEKGDIPEGYSVSREKKERFSLILESASTNQTSMYLCASSLLRGFNEKLFFGSGTQLSVL.

Regarding this clone: Other nucleotide sequences from this sample produce the same CDR3. The chain has TRBV5-1 and TRBJ2-1, with 9 bases aligning to TRBD1. Trimming took 0 bases from V and 1 from J; bases not matched to a gene: 2. There are 16 residues in the CDR3. CDR1 and CDR2 from the germline V gene are SGHRS and YFSETQ. The CDR3 DNA follows: TGCGCCAGCAGCTTGGGAGGGACAGGGTCCTACAATGAGCAGTTCTTC. Protein product: CASSLGGTGSYNEQFF.

The V and J genes are TRBV6-5 and TRBJ1-1; 9 positions match TRBD1. Germline CDR1 MNHEY, CDR2 SVGAGI. Unmatched junction bases numbered 6, after V lost 2 bases and J lost 5 bases. This CDR3 spans 15 amino acids. CDR3 in DNA: TGTGCCAGCAGTTACGGGGGGACAGGGCTTACTGAAGCTTTCTTT. As protein: CASSYGGTGLTEAFF.

The V gene is TRBV5-1, the J gene TRBJ2-2; tentative D call: TRBD2 (5 bases). This CDR3 is 15 amino acids long. Germline CDR1 is SGHRS and CDR2 is YFSETQ. V dropped 6 bases and J dropped 5 bases, with 17 bases sitting between them. This CDR3 reads CASKAGIESTGELFF. In DNA form, the CDR3 reads TGCGCCAGCAAGGCGGGTATTGAAAGTACCGGGGAGCTGTTTTTT.

The count of this clone is one. This chain links TRBV12-5 with TRBJ2-7; 7 bases match TRBD1. CDR1 is LGHNT, CDR2 FRNRAP, per germline. The CDR3 covers 14 residues. V gave up 4 bases and J gave up 5 bases; unmatched junction bases: 8. CDR3 residues: CASGSPDRAHEQYF. The DNA for the CDR3 is TGTGCTAGTGGTTCCCCTGACAGGGCACACGAGCAGTACTTC.